This TCR beta chain came from a study of response to subunit inactivated influenza vaccine. This clonotype came up many times. V lost 0 bases and J lost 4, with 15 bases in between. The germline V gene encodes CDR1 LGHNA and CDR2 YSLEER. The CDR3 runs to 17 residues. TCRdb reanalysed the RT-PCR reads using MiXCR and keeps one entry per CDR3 protein. Of approximately 680,000 distinct CDR3 sequences listed, 15% to 18% are singletons. The source material was PBMCs from blood, sampled 11 to 12 days after vaccination. The TCR comes from a man in his fifties or sixties who received an inactivated influenza vaccine. The J gene is TRBJ2-2, the V gene TRBV4-3; tentative D call: TRBD2 (6 bases). Written as DNA, the CDR3 is TGCGCCAGCAGCCAAGAGGTGGACTACTCGGGCACCGGGGAGCTGTTTTTT. Amino acids: CASSQEVDYSGTGELFF.